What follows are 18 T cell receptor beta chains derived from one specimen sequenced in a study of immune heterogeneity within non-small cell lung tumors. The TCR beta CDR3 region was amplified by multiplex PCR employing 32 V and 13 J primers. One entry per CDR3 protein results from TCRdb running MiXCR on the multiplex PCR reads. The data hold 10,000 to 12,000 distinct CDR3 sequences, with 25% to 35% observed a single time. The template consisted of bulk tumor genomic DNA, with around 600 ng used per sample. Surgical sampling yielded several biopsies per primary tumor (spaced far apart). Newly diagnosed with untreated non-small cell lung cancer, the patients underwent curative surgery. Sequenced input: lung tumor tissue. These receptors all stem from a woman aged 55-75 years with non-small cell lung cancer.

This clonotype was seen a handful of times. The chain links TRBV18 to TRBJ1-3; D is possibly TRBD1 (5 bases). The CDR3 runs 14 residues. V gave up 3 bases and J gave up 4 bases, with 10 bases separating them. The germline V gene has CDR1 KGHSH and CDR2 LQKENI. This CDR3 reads CASSPDSSGNTIYF. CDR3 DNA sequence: TGTGCCAGCTCACCCGACAGCAGCGGAAACACCATATATTTT. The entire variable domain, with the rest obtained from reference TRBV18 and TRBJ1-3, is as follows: NAGVMQNPRHLVRRRGQEARLRCSPMKGHSHVYWYRQLPEEGLKFMVYLQKENIIDESGMPKERFSAEFPKEGPSILRIQQVVRGDSAAYFCASSPDSSGNTIYFGEGSWLTVV.

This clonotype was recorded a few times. The CDR3 protein is CASSLGGREETQYF. In DNA, the CDR3 is TGTGCCAGCAGTTTAGGGGGGCGCGAAGAGACCCAGTACTTC. The chain carries TRBV28 and TRBJ2-5; the D gene could be TRBD1 or TRBD2 (6 bases each). Trimming removed 2 bases from V and 3 bases from J, with 10 bases in between. CDR1 is MDHEN and CDR2 is SYDVKM in the germline V gene. The CDR3 is 14 residues long.

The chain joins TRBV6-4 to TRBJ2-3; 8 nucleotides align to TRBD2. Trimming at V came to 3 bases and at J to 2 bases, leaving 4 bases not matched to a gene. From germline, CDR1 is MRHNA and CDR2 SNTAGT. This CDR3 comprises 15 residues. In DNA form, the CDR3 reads TGTGCCAGCAGTGAAGCAGCGGGAGCCACAGATACGCAGTATTTT. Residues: CASSEAAGATDTQYF.

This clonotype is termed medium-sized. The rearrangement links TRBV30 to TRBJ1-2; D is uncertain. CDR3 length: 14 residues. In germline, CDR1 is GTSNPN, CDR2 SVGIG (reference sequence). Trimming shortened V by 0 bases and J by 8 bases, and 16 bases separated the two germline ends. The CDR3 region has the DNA TGTGCCTGGAGTGTACTAAAGATCGCGGGGGGCTACACCTTC. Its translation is CAWSVLKIAGGYTF.

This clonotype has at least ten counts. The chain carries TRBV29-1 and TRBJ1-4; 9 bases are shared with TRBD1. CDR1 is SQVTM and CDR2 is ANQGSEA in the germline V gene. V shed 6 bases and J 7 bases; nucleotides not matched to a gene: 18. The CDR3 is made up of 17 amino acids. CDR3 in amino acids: CSVPFSTSGTGTEKLFF. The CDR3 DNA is TGCAGCGTCCCATTTAGTACTTCGGGGACAGGGACTGAAAAACTGTTTTTT.

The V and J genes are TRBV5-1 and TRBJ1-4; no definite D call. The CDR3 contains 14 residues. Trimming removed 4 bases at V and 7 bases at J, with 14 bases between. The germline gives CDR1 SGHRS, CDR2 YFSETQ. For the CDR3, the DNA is TGCGCCAGCAGCGAGGGTGGGTTTTTTGAAAAACTGTTTTTT. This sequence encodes CASSEGGFFEKLFF.

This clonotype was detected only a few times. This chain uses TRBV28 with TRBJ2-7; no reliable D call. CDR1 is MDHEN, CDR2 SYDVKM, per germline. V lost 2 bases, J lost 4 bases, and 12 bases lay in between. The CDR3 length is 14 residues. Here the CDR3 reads CASSLPYPVYEQYF. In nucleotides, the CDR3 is TGTGCCAGCAGTTTACCCTATCCAGTTTACGAGCAGTACTTC. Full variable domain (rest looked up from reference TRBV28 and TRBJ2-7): DVKVTQSSRYLVKRTGEKVFLECVQDMDHENMFWYRQDPGLGLRLIYFSYDVKMKEKGDIPEGYSVSREKKERFSLILESASTNQTSMYLCASSLPYPVYEQYFGPGTRLTVT.

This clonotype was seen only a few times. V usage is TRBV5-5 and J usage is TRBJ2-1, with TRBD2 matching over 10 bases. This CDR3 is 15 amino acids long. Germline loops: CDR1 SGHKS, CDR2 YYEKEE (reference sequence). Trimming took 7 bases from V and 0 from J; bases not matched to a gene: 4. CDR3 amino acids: CASLPSGSSYNEQFF. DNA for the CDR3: TGTGCCAGCCTCCCTAGCGGGAGCTCCTACAATGAGCAGTTCTTC.

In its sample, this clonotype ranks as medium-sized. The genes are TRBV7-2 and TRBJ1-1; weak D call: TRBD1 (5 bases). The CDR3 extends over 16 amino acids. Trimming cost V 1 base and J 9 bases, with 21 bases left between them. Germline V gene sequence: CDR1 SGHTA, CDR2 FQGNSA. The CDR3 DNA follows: TGTGCCAGCAGCTTAGGGAGTTGGGGGGGACTCCTCCAAGCTTTCTTT. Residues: CASSLGSWGGLLQAFF.

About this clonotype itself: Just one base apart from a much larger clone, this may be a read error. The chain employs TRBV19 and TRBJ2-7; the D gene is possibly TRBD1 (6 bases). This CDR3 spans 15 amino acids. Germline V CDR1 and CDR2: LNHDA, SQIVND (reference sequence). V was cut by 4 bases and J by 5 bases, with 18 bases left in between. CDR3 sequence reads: CASSTYRVGSDEQYF. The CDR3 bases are TGTGCCAGTAGTACGTACAGGGTTGGAAGTGACGAGCAGTACTTC.

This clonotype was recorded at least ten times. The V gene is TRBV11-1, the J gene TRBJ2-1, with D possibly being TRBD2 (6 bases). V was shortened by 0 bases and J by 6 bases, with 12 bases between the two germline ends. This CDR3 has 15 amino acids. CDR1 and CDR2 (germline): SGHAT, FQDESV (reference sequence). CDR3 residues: CASSLAGGYLNEQFF. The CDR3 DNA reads TGTGCCAGCAGCTTAGCGGGAGGATACCTCAATGAGCAGTTCTTC.

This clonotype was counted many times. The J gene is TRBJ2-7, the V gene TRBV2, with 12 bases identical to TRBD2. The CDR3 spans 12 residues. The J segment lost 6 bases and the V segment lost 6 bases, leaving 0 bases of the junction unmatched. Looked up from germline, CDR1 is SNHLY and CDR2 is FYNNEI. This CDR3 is CASRGLAGEQYF. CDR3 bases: TGTGCCAGCAGGGGACTAGCGGGCGAGCAGTACTTC.

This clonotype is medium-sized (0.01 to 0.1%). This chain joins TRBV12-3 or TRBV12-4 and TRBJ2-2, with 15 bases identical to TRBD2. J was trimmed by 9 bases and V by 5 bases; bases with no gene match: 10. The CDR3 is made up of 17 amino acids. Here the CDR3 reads CASSSGLAGGSGRELFF. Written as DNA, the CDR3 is TGTGCCAGCAGTAGCGGACTAGCGGGAGGGTCTGGAAGGGAGCTGTTTTTT.

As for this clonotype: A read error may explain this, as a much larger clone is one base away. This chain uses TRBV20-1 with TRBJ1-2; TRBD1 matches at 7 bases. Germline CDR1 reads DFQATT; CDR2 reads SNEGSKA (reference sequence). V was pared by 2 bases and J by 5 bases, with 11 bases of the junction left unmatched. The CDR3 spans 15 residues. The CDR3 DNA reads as TGCAGTGCTAGACGCCCAGGGGGAGAGGATTATGGCTACACCTTC. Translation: CSARRPGGEDYGYTF.

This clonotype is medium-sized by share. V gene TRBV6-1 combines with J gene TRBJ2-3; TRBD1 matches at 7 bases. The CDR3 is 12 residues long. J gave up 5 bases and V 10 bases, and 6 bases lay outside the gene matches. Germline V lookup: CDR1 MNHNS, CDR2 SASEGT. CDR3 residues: CATHRGGDTQYF. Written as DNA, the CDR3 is TGTGCCACCCACAGGGGCGGAGATACGCAGTATTTT.

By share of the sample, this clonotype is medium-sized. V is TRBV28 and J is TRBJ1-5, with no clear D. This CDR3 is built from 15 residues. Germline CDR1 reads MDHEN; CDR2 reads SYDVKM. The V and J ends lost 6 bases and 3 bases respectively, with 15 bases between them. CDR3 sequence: CASRTDDGSNQPQHF. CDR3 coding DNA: TGTGCCAGCAGAACCGATGACGGCTCCAATCAGCCCCAGCATTTT.

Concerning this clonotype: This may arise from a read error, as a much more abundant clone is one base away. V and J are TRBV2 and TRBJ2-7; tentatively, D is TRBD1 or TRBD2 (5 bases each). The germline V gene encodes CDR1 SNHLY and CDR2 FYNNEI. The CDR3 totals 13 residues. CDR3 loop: CANSELRGVEQYF. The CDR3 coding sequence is TGTGCCAACAGTGAATTACGGGGCGTGGAGCAGTACTTC.

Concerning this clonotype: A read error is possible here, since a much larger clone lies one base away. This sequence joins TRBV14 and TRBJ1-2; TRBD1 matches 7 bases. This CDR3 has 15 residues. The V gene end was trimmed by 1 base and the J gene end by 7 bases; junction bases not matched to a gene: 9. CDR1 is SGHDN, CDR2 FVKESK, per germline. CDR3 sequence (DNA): TGTGCCAGCAGCCAAGTCCAGGGGGGGCGGAGTGGCTACACCTTC. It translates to CASSQVQGGRSGYTF.